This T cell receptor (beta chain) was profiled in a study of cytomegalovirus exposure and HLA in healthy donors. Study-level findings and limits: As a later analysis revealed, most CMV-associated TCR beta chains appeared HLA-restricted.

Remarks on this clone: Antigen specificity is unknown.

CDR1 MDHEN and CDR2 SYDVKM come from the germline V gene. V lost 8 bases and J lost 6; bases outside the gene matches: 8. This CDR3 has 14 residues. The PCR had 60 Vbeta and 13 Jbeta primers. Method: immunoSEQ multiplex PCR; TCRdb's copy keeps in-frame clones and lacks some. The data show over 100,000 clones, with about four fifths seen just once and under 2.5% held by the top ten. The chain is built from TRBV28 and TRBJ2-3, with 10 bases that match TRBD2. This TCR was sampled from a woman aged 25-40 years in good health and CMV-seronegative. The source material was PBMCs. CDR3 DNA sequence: TGTGCCAGCCGCTTCAGCGGGAGGGGTGATACGCAGTATTTT. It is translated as CASRFSGRGDTQYF.